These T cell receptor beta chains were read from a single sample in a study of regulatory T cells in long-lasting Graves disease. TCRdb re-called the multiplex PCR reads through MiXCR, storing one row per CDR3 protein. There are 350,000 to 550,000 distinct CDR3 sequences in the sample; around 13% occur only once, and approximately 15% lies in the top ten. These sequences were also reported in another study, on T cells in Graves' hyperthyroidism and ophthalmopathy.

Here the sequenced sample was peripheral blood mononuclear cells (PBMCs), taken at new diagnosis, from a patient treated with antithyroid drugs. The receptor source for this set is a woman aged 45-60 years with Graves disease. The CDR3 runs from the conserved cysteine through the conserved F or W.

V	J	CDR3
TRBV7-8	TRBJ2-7	CASSLPLDSSYEQYF
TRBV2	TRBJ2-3	CASSDRGLETDTQYF
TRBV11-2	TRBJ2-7	CASSRTGGDEQYF
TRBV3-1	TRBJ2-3	CASSRGGQARTDTQYF
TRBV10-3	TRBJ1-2	CAISGSDYGYTF
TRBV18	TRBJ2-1	CASSPLDKSYNEQFF
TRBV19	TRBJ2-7	CASSLSGLVAYEQYF
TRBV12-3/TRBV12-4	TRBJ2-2	CASSLPTAGELFF
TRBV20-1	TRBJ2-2	CSAREWQGPGELFF
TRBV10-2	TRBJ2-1	CASSLGLLAGSDNEQFF
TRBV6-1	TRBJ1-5	CASSREGIQPQHF
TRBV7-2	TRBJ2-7	CASPGPLSYEQYF
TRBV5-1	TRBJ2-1	CASSFGQGGSSYNEQFF
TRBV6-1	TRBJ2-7	CASCLALSTYEQYF
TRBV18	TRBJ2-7	CASSTAHEQYF
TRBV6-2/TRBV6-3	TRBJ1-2	CASRPGVDYGYTF
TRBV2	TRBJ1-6	CASMQGVGSLGPLHF
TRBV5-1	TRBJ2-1	CASRQSGGQGRSNEQFF
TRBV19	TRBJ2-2	CASSWLSGELFF
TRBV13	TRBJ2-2	CASSTKPSSGELFF
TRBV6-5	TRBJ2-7	CASSYVAGGRYEQYF
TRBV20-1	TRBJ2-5	CSAKPPGLAGSETQYF
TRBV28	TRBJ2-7	CASSLWPRRSSYEQYF
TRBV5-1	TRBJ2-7	CASSLVSGTGVNYEQYF
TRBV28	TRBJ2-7	CASSGTSLLQCF
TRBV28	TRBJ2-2	CASSLLIGRGKTGELFF
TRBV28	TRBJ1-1	CASSLGLHGTEAFF
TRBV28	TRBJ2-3	CASSFTRTGGDTQYF
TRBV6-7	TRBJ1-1	CASSYSDDRLCTEAFF
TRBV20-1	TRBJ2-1	CSARDVNSAVEQFF
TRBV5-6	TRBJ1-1	CASSLARQAENTEAFF
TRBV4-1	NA	CASSRGQVSETQYF
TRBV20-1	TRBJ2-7	CSASLDPEWEQYF
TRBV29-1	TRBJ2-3	CSVDGHDNTDTQYF
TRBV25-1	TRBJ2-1	CASSEFLGKARGEQFF
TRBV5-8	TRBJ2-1	CASSNPPEGDNEQFF
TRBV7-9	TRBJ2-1	CASSLEDRGGDNEQFF
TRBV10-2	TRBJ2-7	CASTPGHRIPYEQYF
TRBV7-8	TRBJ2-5	CASSLAGGVQETQYF
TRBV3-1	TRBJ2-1	CASSQDRAPYYDNEQFF
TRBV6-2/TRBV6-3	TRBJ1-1	CASSFSELNTEAFF
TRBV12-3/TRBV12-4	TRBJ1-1	CASSLAAGTEAFF
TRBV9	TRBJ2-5	CASSVGDLAGVGETQYF
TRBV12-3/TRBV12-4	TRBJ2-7	CASSPTGKTYEQYF
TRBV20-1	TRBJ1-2	CSARPRDRDENGYTF
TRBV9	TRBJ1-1	CASSPSGGFTEAFF
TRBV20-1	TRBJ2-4	CSDQRAGRAAKNIQYF
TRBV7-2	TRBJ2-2	CASSFPTSGRVLSGELFF
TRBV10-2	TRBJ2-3	CASSELLVATDTQYF
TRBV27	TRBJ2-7	CASSFWQGAVYEQYF
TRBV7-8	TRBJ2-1	CASSLDSGTGYNERFF